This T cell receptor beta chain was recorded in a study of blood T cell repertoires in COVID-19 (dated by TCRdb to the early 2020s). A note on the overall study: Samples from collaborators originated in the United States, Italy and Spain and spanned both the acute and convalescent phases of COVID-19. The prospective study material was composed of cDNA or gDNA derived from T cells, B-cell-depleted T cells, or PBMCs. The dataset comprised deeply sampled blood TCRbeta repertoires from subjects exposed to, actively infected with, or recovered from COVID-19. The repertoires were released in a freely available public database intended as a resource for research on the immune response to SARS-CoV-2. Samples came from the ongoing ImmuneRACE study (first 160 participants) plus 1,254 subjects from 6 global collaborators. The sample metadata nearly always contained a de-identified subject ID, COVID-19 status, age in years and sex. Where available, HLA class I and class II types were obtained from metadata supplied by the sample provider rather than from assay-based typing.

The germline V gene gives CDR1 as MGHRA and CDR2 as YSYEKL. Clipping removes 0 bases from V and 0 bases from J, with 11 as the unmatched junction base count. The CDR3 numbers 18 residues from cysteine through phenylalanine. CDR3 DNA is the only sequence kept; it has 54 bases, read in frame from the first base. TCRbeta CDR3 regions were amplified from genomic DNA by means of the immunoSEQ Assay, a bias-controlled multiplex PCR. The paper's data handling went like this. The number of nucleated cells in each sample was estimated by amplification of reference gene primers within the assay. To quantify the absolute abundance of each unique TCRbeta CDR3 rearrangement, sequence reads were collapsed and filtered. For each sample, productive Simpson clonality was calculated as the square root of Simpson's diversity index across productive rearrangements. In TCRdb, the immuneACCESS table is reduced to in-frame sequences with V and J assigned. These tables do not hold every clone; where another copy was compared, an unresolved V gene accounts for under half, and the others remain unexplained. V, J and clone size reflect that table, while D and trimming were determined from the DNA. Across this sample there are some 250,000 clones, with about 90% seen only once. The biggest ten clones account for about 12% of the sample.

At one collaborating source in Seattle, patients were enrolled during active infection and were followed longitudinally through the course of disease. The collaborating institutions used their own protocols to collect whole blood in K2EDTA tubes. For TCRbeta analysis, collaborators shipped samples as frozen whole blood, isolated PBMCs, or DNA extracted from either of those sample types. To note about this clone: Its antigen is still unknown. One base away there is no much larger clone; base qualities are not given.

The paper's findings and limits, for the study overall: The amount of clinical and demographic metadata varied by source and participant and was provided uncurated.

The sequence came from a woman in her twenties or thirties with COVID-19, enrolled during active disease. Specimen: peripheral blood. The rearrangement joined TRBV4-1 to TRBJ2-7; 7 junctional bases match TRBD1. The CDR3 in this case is CASSQDLAGTAFSYEQYF. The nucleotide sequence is TGCGCCAGCAGCCAAGATTTGGCTGGGACAGCCTTCTCCTACGAGCAGTACTTC.